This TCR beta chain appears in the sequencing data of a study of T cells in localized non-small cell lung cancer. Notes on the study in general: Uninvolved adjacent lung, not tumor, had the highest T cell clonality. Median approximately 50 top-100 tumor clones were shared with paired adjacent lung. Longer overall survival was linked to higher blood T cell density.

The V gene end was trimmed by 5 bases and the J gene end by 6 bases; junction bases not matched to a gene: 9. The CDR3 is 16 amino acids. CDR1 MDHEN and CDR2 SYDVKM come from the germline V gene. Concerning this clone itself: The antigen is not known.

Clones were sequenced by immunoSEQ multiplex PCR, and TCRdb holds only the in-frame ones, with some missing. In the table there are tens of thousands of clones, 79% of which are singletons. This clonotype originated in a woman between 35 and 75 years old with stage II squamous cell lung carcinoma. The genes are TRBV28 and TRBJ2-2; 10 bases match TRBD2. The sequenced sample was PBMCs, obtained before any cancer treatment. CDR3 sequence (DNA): TGTGCCAGCAGTCAACCGGGACTAGCGATATCCGGGGAGCTGTTTTTT. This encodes CASSQPGLAISGELFF.